The rows below give T cell receptor beta chains drawn from one sample of a study of beta chain features in type 1 diabetes. Assay used: immunoSEQ multiplex PCR; TCRdb lists only in-frame clones, some missing. The sample lists about 190,000 clones, around 8% occurring once. The sample comprised central memory CD4+ T cells from blood. These receptor sequences come from a woman aged 40 to 50 with type 1 diabetes. Both conserved end residues are part of each CDR3. Each record gives: CDR3 DNA, CDR3 protein, J gene, clone size, V gene, D gene. The D gene is left open where the match is weak. For some rows the clone size is stated as once, few or many, or as a class when expanded; others skip it.

TGCGCCAGCAGCCTACAACGCAATGAGCAGTTCTTC,CASSLQRNEQFF,TRBJ2-1,NA,TRBV4-3,NA
TGCAGCGTTTTTACGGGACTAGCGGGGGGGTTGTACAATGAGCAGTTCTTC,CSVFTGLAGGLYNEQFF,TRBJ2-1,NA,TRBV29-1,TRBD2
TGTGCCAGCAGCGCGGTGGGAGAGACCCAGTACTTC,CASSAVGETQYF,TRBJ2-5,NA,TRBV7-2,NA
TGTGCCAGCAGTGAGGGCAAACGAAATACGCAGTATTTT,CASSEGKRNTQYF,TRBJ2-3,few,TRBV2,NA
TGTGCCAGCAGCCTGACAGGGAGAGGCTACACCTTC,CASSLTGRGYTF,TRBJ1-2,few,TRBV28,TRBD1
TGTGCCAGCAGCTACCCCGGAGGAGGCGGCACAGATACGCAGTATTTT,CASSYPGGGGTDTQYF,TRBJ2-3,many,TRBV7-9,NA
TGTGCCAGCAGTGAAGCCTTGTCTGAGGGCTATGGCTACACCTTC,CASSEALSEGYGYTF,TRBJ1-2,few,TRBV2,NA
TGTGCCAGCAGCGTAAAGGGACAGGAAGGCAGCTCTGGAAACACCATATATTTT,CASSVKGQEGSSGNTIYF,TRBJ1-3,NA,TRBV9,TRBD1
TGTGCCAGCAGCCAAGATCGGCGGGGGCGCCATGAAAAACTGTTTTTT,CASSQDRRGRHEKLFF,TRBJ1-4,few,TRBV4-2,NA
TGTGCCAGCAGCCTAACGGAGCGTGGGACCCAGTACTTC,CASSLTERGTQYF,TRBJ2-5,few,TRBV5-4,NA
TGTGCCTGGAGTTCCCTGGGCGGGTTCACCTACGAGCAGTACTTC,CAWSSLGGFTYEQYF,TRBJ2-7,NA,TRBV30,NA
TGTGCCAGCAGCGCAGGGACCGGGGGTCCCAATGAGCAGTTCTTC,CASSAGTGGPNEQFF,TRBJ2-1,NA,TRBV11-2,NA
TGTGCCAGCAGCCGCCAGACTAGCGGGAGGACGTACGAGCAGTACTTC,CASSRQTSGRTYEQYF,TRBJ2-7,NA,TRBV21-1,NA
TGTGCCAGCAGTTCGGGACAGCCTAATGAAAAACTGTTTTTT,CASSSGQPNEKLFF,TRBJ1-4,NA,TRBV6-5,TRBD1
TGCGCCAGCAGCTTGTGGGGGCTTGCAGGGGGCAACACTGAAGCTTTCTTT,CASSLWGLAGGNTEAFF,TRBJ1-1,few,TRBV5-1,TRBD1
TGTGCCAGCAGCTTAGAATTTTATTCTGGGGCCAACGTCCTGACTTTC,CASSLEFYSGANVLTF,TRBJ2-6,NA,TRBV7-2,NA
TGTGCCAGCAGCTCCACAGGGGATCGCTACAATGAGCAGTTCTTC,CASSSTGDRYNEQFF,TRBJ2-1,NA,TRBV11-2,TRBD1
TGTGCCACCAGCAGAGATGAGGGGGGGTACGAGCAGTACTTC,CATSRDEGGYEQYF,TRBJ2-7,NA,TRBV15,NA
TGTGCCAGCAGCCCGACAGGGAATGAGCAGTTCTTC,CASSPTGNEQFF,TRBJ2-1,many,TRBV7-8,TRBD1
TGTGCCAGCAGCTTAAACAGTGGGGATACGCAGTATTTT,CASSLNSGDTQYF,TRBJ2-3,few,TRBV7-6,NA
TGTGCCACCAGCAGGTCGGGACAGGGCAGTCAGCCCCAGCATTTT,CATSRSGQGSQPQHF,TRBJ1-5,NA,TRBV15,TRBD1
TGTGCCAGCAGACCCCGACTAGCGGGAGCCCGTGATACGCAGTATTTT,CASRPRLAGARDTQYF,TRBJ2-3,few,TRBV28,TRBD2
TGTGCCAGCAGTGCCGTCGGGGGGGGTGAGCAGTTCTTC,CASSAVGGGEQFF,TRBJ2-1,NA,TRBV6-4,TRBD2
TGTGCCAGCAGCTTATCCAGGGGTTCAGATACGCAGTATTTT,CASSLSRGSDTQYF,TRBJ2-3,NA,TRBV11-2,NA
TGTGCCAGCTCACCAGGGGAGGATTCACCCCTCCACTTT,CASSPGEDSPLHF,TRBJ1-6,few,TRBV18,NA
TGTGCCAGCAGTTCTAACAGGGGAACTGAAGCTTTCTTT,CASSSNRGTEAFF,TRBJ1-1,NA,TRBV28,TRBD1
TGTGCCAGCAGCTTCGGGGGCAATCAGCCCCAGCATTTT,CASSFGGNQPQHF,TRBJ1-5,NA,TRBV7-2,NA
TGTGCCAGCAGCTTCGTGCGGGGGACGGGGCCCCAGCATTTT,CASSFVRGTGPQHF,TRBJ1-5,once,TRBV21-1,NA
TGTGCCTGGAGTACCACCGGACAGATCTCTGGAAACACCATATATTTT,CAWSTTGQISGNTIYF,TRBJ1-3,few,TRBV30,NA
TGTGCCAGCAGTCCGAGGGCGGGGCCCGACACTGAAGCTTTCTTT,CASSPRAGPDTEAFF,TRBJ1-1,few,TRBV7-9,NA
TGCGCCAGCAGCCAAGCCACGGACCGTGGAGGGCGCACAGATACGCAGTATTTT,CASSQATDRGGRTDTQYF,TRBJ2-3,NA,TRBV4-3,NA
TGCGCCAGCAGCCAAGATTTGGCGGGATACACCGGGGAGCTGTTTTTT,CASSQDLAGYTGELFF,TRBJ2-2,NA,TRBV4-1,NA
TGTGCCAGCAGCTCCACAGGGGACGAAGCTTTCTTT,CASSSTGDEAFF,TRBJ1-1,once,TRBV7-9,TRBD1
TGTGCCTGGAGTGTACGGGGGAGGGCCAGCTCCTACGAGCAGTACTTC,CAWSVRGRASSYEQYF,TRBJ2-7,few,TRBV30,TRBD2
TGTGCCAGCAGCCAAGCCCAGGTCGGAGGCTACACCTTC,CASSQAQVGGYTF,TRBJ1-2,few,TRBV28,NA
TGTGCCAGCAGGACGGAGGAATACGAGCAGTACTTC,CASRTEEYEQYF,TRBJ2-7,few,TRBV6-1,NA
TGTGCCAGTAGTATCGCTAGCTATGGCTACACCTTC,CASSIASYGYTF,TRBJ1-2,few,TRBV19,NA
TGCAGCGTCTCCGATCGCACAGGGTTGGCTGGAAACACCATATATTTT,CSVSDRTGLAGNTIYF,TRBJ1-3,few,TRBV29-1,NA
TGCGCCAGCAGACTAGCGGGAGAAGAGACCCAGTACTTC,CASRLAGEETQYF,TRBJ2-5,few,TRBV10-2,TRBD2